This TCR beta chain is from a study of T cells expressing NK-cell markers. TCRdb reprocessed the 5' RACE reads, keeping one entry per CDR3 protein, no DNA. The sample totals over 150,000 distinct CDR3 sequences; its top ten clones hold about 39%. The CDR3 sequence is 14 residues long. Germline lookup yields CDR1 SNHLY and CDR2 FYNNEI. Specimen: blood T cells: a sorted CD56 or NKG2C T cell subset, CD4+ or CD8+ T cells, or bulk PBMC T cells (not recorded which). The source of this sequence is a woman between 45 and 60 years old in good health. The chain recombines TRBV2 with TRBJ2-5. The CDR3 loop reads CASSDIRSQETQYF.